The rows below give T cell receptor beta chains drawn from one sample of a study of blood T cell repertoires in COVID-19. The assay was immunoSEQ multiplex PCR, and TCRdb's table has in-frame clones only and misses some. The sample includes about 250,000 clones, 88% seen only once; the top ten take approximately 1.4%. What was sequenced was peripheral blood. All receptors come from a man older than 75 with acute or convalescent COVID-19. Each CDR3 is given with its conserved first and last residue. A D gene is named only where the DNA matches it firmly. The size of a clone is reported for some rows only, either as once, few or many, or as a class for expanded clones.

J gene: TRBJ1-4; V gene: TRBV5-1; CDR3 length: 14; D gene: TRBD1; clone size: few; CDR3 DNA: TGCGCCAGCAGCTTGACAGGGGGCAATGAAAAACTGTTTTTT; CDR3 protein: CASSLTGGNEKLFF
J gene: TRBJ2-1; V gene: TRBV4-2; CDR3 length: 15; D gene: TRBD2; clone size: NA; CDR3 DNA: TGTGCCAGCAGCCCCCTAGCGGTGCCTTACAATGAGCAGTTCTTC; CDR3 protein: CASSPLAVPYNEQFF
J gene: TRBJ2-1; V gene: TRBV7-8; CDR3 length: 15; D gene: TRBD1; clone size: NA; CDR3 DNA: TGTGCCAGCAGTCCTGACAGGGGCGCCTACAATGAGCAGTTCTTC; CDR3 protein: CASSPDRGAYNEQFF
J gene: TRBJ1-4; V gene: TRBV3-1/TRBV3-2; CDR3 length: 15; D gene: TRBD1; clone size: NA; CDR3 DNA: TGTGCCAGCAGCCCGCTTACAGGGGGAAATGAAAAACTGTTTTTT; CDR3 protein: CASSPLTGGNEKLFF
J gene: TRBJ1-5; V gene: TRBV7-2; CDR3 length: 16; D gene: TRBD1; clone size: NA; CDR3 DNA: TGTGCCAGCAGCTTAAGGACAGGGGCTGGGGATCAGCCCCAGCATTTT; CDR3 protein: CASSLRTGAGDQPQHF
J gene: TRBJ1-4; V gene: TRBV6-5; CDR3 length: 15; D gene: TRBD1; clone size: NA; CDR3 DNA: TGTGCCAGCAGTAGGGACAGAGATGCTAATGAAAAACTGTTTTTT; CDR3 protein: CASSRDRDANEKLFF
J gene: TRBJ1-2; V gene: TRBV9; CDR3 length: 15; D gene: TRBD1; clone size: once; CDR3 DNA: TGTGCCAGCCGCTCTGGCCCAGGGGGCCACTATGGCTACACCTTC; CDR3 protein: CASRSGPGGHYGYTF
J gene: TRBJ2-2; V gene: TRBV2; CDR3 length: 14; D gene: TRBD1; clone size: NA; CDR3 DNA: TGTGCCAGCAGTGTTAGGGGGCAGGGCGGGGAGCTGTTTTTT; CDR3 protein: CASSVRGQGGELFF
J gene: TRBJ2-3; V gene: TRBV28; CDR3 length: 20; D gene: TRBD2; clone size: NA; CDR3 DNA: TGTGCCAGCAGTTTTGCGGTTGCGGGACTAGCGGGAGCAGCCACAGATACGCAGTATTTT; CDR3 protein: CASSFAVAGLAGAATDTQYF
J gene: TRBJ1-1; V gene: TRBV6-5; CDR3 length: 13; D gene: NA; clone size: NA; CDR3 DNA: TGTGCCAGCAGTTCCGGGAAGAACACTGAAGCTTTCTTT; CDR3 protein: CASSSGKNTEAFF
J gene: TRBJ1-6; V gene: TRBV11-2; CDR3 length: 14; D gene: TRBD1; clone size: NA; CDR3 DNA: TGTGCCAGCAGCCGCCGGACAGGGAATTCACCCCTCCACTTT; CDR3 protein: CASSRRTGNSPLHF
J gene: TRBJ2-1; V gene: TRBV3-1/TRBV3-2; CDR3 length: 14; D gene: NA; clone size: NA; CDR3 DNA: TGTGCCGTCTCTCCAGGGGACGTACGCAATGAGCAGTTCTTC; CDR3 protein: CAVSPGDVRNEQFF
J gene: TRBJ2-7; V gene: TRBV15; CDR3 length: 13; D gene: TRBD1; clone size: NA; CDR3 DNA: TGTGCCACCAGCAGACAGGGGGCCTACGAGCAGTACTTC; CDR3 protein: CATSRQGAYEQYF
J gene: TRBJ2-1; V gene: TRBV11-3; CDR3 length: 14; D gene: NA; clone size: NA; CDR3 DNA: TGTGCCAGCAGCTTAGTAAGGGGTTCCAATGAGCAGTTCTTC; CDR3 protein: CASSLVRGSNEQFF
J gene: TRBJ1-6; V gene: TRBV7-2; CDR3 length: 16; D gene: TRBD1; clone size: NA; CDR3 DNA: TGTGCCAGCAGCTTAGACCGGACAGGGAATAATTCACCCCTCCACTTT; CDR3 protein: CASSLDRTGNNSPLHF
J gene: TRBJ2-5; V gene: TRBV6-5; CDR3 length: 14; D gene: TRBD1; clone size: NA; CDR3 DNA: TGTGCCAGCAGTTACCTCCAGGGGGTGGAGACCCAGTACTTC; CDR3 protein: CASSYLQGVETQYF
J gene: TRBJ1-3; V gene: TRBV7-2; CDR3 length: 14; D gene: NA; clone size: NA; CDR3 DNA: TGTGCCAGCAGCAAGGACTTCTCTGGAAACACCATATATTTT; CDR3 protein: CASSKDFSGNTIYF
J gene: TRBJ2-1; V gene: TRBV7-7; CDR3 length: 14; D gene: NA; clone size: NA; CDR3 DNA: TGTGCTAGCAGCTTATCGCCGGGGGTAAATGAGCAGTTCTTC; CDR3 protein: CASSLSPGVNEQFF
J gene: TRBJ1-3; V gene: TRBV19; CDR3 length: 13; D gene: NA; clone size: NA; CDR3 DNA: TGTGCCAGTAGCGAGAACTCTGGAAACACCATATATTTT; CDR3 protein: CASSENSGNTIYF
J gene: TRBJ1-5; V gene: TRBV28; CDR3 length: 15; D gene: TRBD1; clone size: once; CDR3 DNA: TGTGCCAGCAGTTCCGTTCCAACAGGGGTGCAGCCCCAGCATTTT; CDR3 protein: CASSSVPTGVQPQHF
J gene: TRBJ1-1; V gene: TRBV6-6; CDR3 length: 14; D gene: NA; clone size: NA; CDR3 DNA: TGTGCCAGCAGTTACATGGCAGAGAACACTGAAGCTTTCTTT; CDR3 protein: CASSYMAENTEAFF
J gene: TRBJ2-7; V gene: TRBV5-1; CDR3 length: 13; D gene: NA; clone size: NA; CDR3 DNA: TGCGCCAGCAGCTTGGTCCAGACCTACGAGCAGTACTTC; CDR3 protein: CASSLVQTYEQYF
J gene: TRBJ2-3; V gene: TRBV9; CDR3 length: 16; D gene: NA; clone size: NA; CDR3 DNA: TGTGCCAGCAGCGTAGCTGCCGGGGGAGGCACAGATACGCAGTATTTT; CDR3 protein: CASSVAAGGGTDTQYF
J gene: TRBJ2-2; V gene: TRBV7-6; CDR3 length: 16; D gene: NA; clone size: NA; CDR3 DNA: TGTGCCAGCAGCTTTGACAGAGGTGTGAACACCGGGGAGCTGTTTTTT; CDR3 protein: CASSFDRGVNTGELFF
J gene: TRBJ1-4; V gene: TRBV18; CDR3 length: 13; D gene: TRBD1; clone size: NA; CDR3 DNA: TGTGCCAGCGCCTACAGGGGGCGAGAAAAACTGTTTTTT; CDR3 protein: CASAYRGREKLFF
J gene: TRBJ2-2; V gene: TRBV5-1; CDR3 length: 16; D gene: NA; clone size: once; CDR3 DNA: TGCGCCAGCAGCTTGGGGGCGGCGGGGCCCTCCGGGGAGCTGTTTTTT; CDR3 protein: CASSLGAAGPSGELFF
J gene: TRBJ2-5; V gene: TRBV5-1; CDR3 length: 15; D gene: TRBD2; clone size: NA; CDR3 DNA: TGCGCCAGCAGCTTACTAGCGGGGGGGCAAGAGACCCAGTACTTC; CDR3 protein: CASSLLAGGQETQYF
J gene: TRBJ1-5; V gene: TRBV20-1; CDR3 length: 14; D gene: TRBD1; clone size: NA; CDR3 DNA: TGCAGTGCTAGTCCCCGGACAGGGAGTCAGCCCCAGCATTTT; CDR3 protein: CSASPRTGSQPQHF
J gene: TRBJ1-3; V gene: TRBV2; CDR3 length: 15; D gene: NA; clone size: NA; CDR3 DNA: TGTGCCAGCAGTGGGGGCCCCTTTGGGGGAAACACCATATATTTT; CDR3 protein: CASSGGPFGGNTIYF
J gene: TRBJ2-7; V gene: TRBV6-2/TRBV6-3; CDR3 length: 16; D gene: TRBD2; clone size: NA; CDR3 DNA: TGTGCCAGCAGTTACGGAACTAGCGGGGCACGCTACGAGCAGTACTTC; CDR3 protein: CASSYGTSGARYEQYF
J gene: TRBJ1-2; V gene: TRBV7-9; CDR3 length: 14; D gene: TRBD1; clone size: NA; CDR3 DNA: TGTGCCAGCAGCCTTACAACAGGGGACTATGGCTACACCTTC; CDR3 protein: CASSLTTGDYGYTF
J gene: TRBJ1-1; V gene: TRBV6-5; CDR3 length: 15; D gene: NA; clone size: NA; CDR3 DNA: TGTGCCAGCAGTTACGAGAGACAGATCACGACTGAAGCTTTCTTT; CDR3 protein: CASSYERQITTEAFF
J gene: TRBJ1-1; V gene: TRBV7-2; CDR3 length: 15; D gene: TRBD1; clone size: NA; CDR3 DNA: TGTGCCAGCAGCCCGCGGACAGGGATGAGCACTGAAGCTTTCTTT; CDR3 protein: CASSPRTGMSTEAFF
J gene: TRBJ2-5; V gene: TRBV25-1; CDR3 length: 16; D gene: NA; clone size: NA; CDR3 DNA: TGTGCCAGCAGTGAGGGGGCTAGCGGAAACCAAGAGACCCAGTACTTC; CDR3 protein: CASSEGASGNQETQYF
J gene: TRBJ1-4; V gene: TRBV2; CDR3 length: 13; D gene: NA; clone size: NA; CDR3 DNA: TGTGCCAGCAGTGAAGAAATCGTTGAAAAACTGTTTTTT; CDR3 protein: CASSEEIVEKLFF
J gene: TRBJ1-1; V gene: TRBV5-1; CDR3 length: 14; D gene: TRBD1; clone size: NA; CDR3 DNA: TGCGCCAGCAGATTAGGACAGGCGCGGACTGAAGCTTTCTTT; CDR3 protein: CASRLGQARTEAFF
J gene: TRBJ1-1; V gene: TRBV4-2; CDR3 length: 15; D gene: TRBD1; clone size: NA; CDR3 DNA: TGTGCCAGCAGCCAACCCGGGACAGGGCTCACTGAAGCTTTCTTT; CDR3 protein: CASSQPGTGLTEAFF
J gene: TRBJ2-5; V gene: TRBV11-3; CDR3 length: 16; D gene: TRBD1; clone size: NA; CDR3 DNA: TGTGCCAGCAGCTACCCCCAGGGGGTGCCACAAGAGACCCAGTACTTC; CDR3 protein: CASSYPQGVPQETQYF
J gene: TRBJ1-3; V gene: TRBV18; CDR3 length: 16; D gene: TRBD1; clone size: NA; CDR3 DNA: TGTGCCAGCTCACCTCGGACAGGGTGGACTGGAAACACCATATATTTT; CDR3 protein: CASSPRTGWTGNTIYF
J gene: TRBJ1-2; V gene: TRBV28; CDR3 length: 14; D gene: NA; clone size: NA; CDR3 DNA: TGTGCCAGCAGTTTGGGGCCGACTAACTATGGCTACACCTTC; CDR3 protein: CASSLGPTNYGYTF
J gene: TRBJ2-5; V gene: TRBV7-7; CDR3 length: 14; D gene: NA; clone size: NA; CDR3 DNA: TGTGCCAGCAGCTTAACCGGGGGTCAAGAGACCCAGTACTTC; CDR3 protein: CASSLTGGQETQYF
J gene: TRBJ1-2; V gene: TRBV3-1/TRBV3-2; CDR3 length: 13; D gene: NA; clone size: NA; CDR3 DNA: TGTGCCAGCAGCCAAGGTGAGATTGGTGGCTACACCTTC; CDR3 protein: CASSQGEIGGYTF
J gene: TRBJ2-1; V gene: TRBV19; CDR3 length: 16; D gene: TRBD2; clone size: NA; CDR3 DNA: TGTGCCAGTAGTAGGAGACTAGCGGGGTCCTACAATGAGCAGTTCTTC; CDR3 protein: CASSRRLAGSYNEQFF
J gene: TRBJ2-2; V gene: TRBV29-1; CDR3 length: 14; D gene: NA; clone size: NA; CDR3 DNA: TGCAGCGTTGAAGACAGGGTAGGCACCGGGGAGCTGTTTTTT; CDR3 protein: CSVEDRVGTGELFF
J gene: TRBJ1-4; V gene: TRBV18; CDR3 length: 13; D gene: NA; clone size: once; CDR3 DNA: TGTGCCAGCAGCGGGGGGCTTAATGAAAAACTGTTTTTT; CDR3 protein: CASSGGLNEKLFF
J gene: TRBJ1-1; V gene: TRBV19; CDR3 length: 15; D gene: NA; clone size: NA; CDR3 DNA: TGTGCCAGTACCCAAACCGTATGGGCGAACACTGAAGCTTTCTTT; CDR3 protein: CASTQTVWANTEAFF
J gene: TRBJ1-1; V gene: TRBV3-1/TRBV3-2; CDR3 length: 15; D gene: TRBD1; clone size: few; CDR3 DNA: TGTGCCAGCGGGGGACAGGGGATAGGAAACACTGAAGCTTTCTTT; CDR3 protein: CASGGQGIGNTEAFF
J gene: TRBJ1-3; V gene: TRBV18; CDR3 length: 17; D gene: NA; clone size: NA; CDR3 DNA: TGTGCCAGCTCACCAGGAGGAGGGATTATCTCTGGAAACACCATATATTTT; CDR3 protein: CASSPGGGIISGNTIYF
J gene: TRBJ2-3; V gene: TRBV7-6; CDR3 length: 16; D gene: TRBD2; clone size: once; CDR3 DNA: TGTGCCAGCAGCCGTGGGACTAGCGGGAGTGGGGATACGCAGTATTTT; CDR3 protein: CASSRGTSGSGDTQYF
J gene: TRBJ2-1; V gene: TRBV5-4; CDR3 length: 16; D gene: NA; clone size: NA; CDR3 DNA: TGTGCCAGCAGCCAGATAAAGGGGGTCTCCTACAATGAGCAGTTCTTC; CDR3 protein: CASSQIKGVSYNEQFF
J gene: TRBJ2-7; V gene: TRBV4-1; CDR3 length: 15; D gene: NA; clone size: NA; CDR3 DNA: TGCGCCAGCACCCTCCGCACAGGGACGAGCTACGAGCAGTACTTC; CDR3 protein: CASTLRTGTSYEQYF
J gene: TRBJ2-3; V gene: TRBV3-1/TRBV3-2; CDR3 length: 15; D gene: NA; clone size: NA; CDR3 DNA: TGTGCCAGCAGCCCCTACAGGGATAAGACAGATACGCAGTATTTT; CDR3 protein: CASSPYRDKTDTQYF